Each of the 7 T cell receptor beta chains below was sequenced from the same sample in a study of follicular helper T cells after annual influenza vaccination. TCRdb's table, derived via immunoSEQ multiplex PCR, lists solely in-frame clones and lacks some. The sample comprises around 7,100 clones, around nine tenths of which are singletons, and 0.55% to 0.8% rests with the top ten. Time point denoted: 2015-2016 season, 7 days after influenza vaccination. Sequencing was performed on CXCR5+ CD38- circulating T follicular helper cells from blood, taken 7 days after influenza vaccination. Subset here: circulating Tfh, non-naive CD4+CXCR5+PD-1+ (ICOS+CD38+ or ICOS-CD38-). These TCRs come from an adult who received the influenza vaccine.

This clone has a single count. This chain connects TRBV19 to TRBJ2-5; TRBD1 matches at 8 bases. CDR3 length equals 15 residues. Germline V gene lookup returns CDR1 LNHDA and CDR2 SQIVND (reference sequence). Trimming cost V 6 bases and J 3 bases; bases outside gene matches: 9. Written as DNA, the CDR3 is TGTGCCAGTAGCCCACCGTCAGGGGGCGAAGAGACCCAGTACTTC. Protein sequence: CASSPPSGGEETQYF. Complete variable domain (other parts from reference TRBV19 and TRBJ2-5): DGGITQSPKYLFRKEGQNVTLSCEQNLNHDAMYWYRQDPGQGLRLIYYSQIVNDFQKGDIAEGYSVSREKKESFPLTVTSAQKNPTAFYLCASSPPSGGEETQYFGPGTRLLVL.

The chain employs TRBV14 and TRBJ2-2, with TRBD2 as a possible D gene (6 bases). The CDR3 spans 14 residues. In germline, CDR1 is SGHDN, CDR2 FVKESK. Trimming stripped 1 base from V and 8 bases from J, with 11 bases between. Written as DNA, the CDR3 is TGTGCCAGCAGCCAAGTCGGGAGATCGGGGGAGCTGTTTTTT. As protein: CASSQVGRSGELFF.

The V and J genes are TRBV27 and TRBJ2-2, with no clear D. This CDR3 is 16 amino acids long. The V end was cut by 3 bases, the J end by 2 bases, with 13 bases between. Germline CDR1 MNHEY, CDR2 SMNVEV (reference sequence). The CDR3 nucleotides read TGTGCCAGCAGTTTCTACGGTTCAGCCAACACCGGGGAGCTGTTTTTT. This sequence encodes CASSFYGSANTGELFF.

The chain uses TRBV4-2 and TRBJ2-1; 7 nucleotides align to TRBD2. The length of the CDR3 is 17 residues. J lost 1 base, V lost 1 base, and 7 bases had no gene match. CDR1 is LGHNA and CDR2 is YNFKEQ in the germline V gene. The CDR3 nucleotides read TGTGCCAGCAGCCAAGTAACGACGGGAGGATCCTACAATGAGCAGTTCTTC. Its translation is CASSQVTTGGSYNEQFF.

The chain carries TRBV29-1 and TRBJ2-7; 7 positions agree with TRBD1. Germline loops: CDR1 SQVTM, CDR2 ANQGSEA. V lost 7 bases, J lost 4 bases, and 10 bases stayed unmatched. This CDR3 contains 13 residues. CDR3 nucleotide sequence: TGCAGCGCCTCGACAGGGATTAGGTACGAGCAGTACTTC. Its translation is CSASTGIRYEQYF.

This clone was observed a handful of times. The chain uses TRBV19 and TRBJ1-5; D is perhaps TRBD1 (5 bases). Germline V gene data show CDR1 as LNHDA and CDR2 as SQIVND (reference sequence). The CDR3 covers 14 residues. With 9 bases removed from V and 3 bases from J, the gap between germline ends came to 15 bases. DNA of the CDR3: TGTGCCAGCGGGAACGGCAGGGTCAATCAGCCCCAGCATTTT. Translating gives CASGNGRVNQPQHF.

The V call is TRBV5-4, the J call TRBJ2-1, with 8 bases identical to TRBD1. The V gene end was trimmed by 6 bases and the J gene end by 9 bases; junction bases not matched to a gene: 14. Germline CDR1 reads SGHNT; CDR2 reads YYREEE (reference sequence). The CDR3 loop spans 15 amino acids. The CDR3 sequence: CASNKPGGRVSEQFF. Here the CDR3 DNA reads TGTGCCAGCAACAAACCAGGGGGCAGGGTGAGTGAGCAGTTCTTC.